This TCR beta chain was observed in a study of T cell clones after liver transplantation. Profiled with immunoSEQ multiplex PCR; TCRdb holds only in-frame clones, not every one. Among 70,000 to 80,000 clones listed, 90% were seen once. Between the trimmed V and J ends, which lost 3 bases and 1 base, there was a span of 17 bases. The CDR3 is 17 residues long. Germline loops: CDR1 LNHDA, CDR2 SQIVND (reference sequence). This chain joins TRBV19 and TRBJ2-3; D gene unclear. The source was CD4+ T cells from blood, collected before liver transplant. This clonotype originated in a human donor who received a liver transplant. CDR3 DNA: TGTGCCAGTAGTATTACCTCACTGCGGATGGGCACAGATACGCAGTATTTT. Translation gives CASSITSLRMGTDTQYF. The variable domain in full, with the rest retrieved from reference TRBV19 and TRBJ2-3, is DGGITQSPKYLFRKEGQNVTLSCEQNLNHDAMYWYRQDPGQGLRLIYYSQIVNDFQKGDIAEGYSVSREKKESFPLTVTSAQKNPTAFYLCASSITSLRMGTDTQYFGPGTRLTVL.